This note documents a single TCR beta chain sequence. This clonotype is medium-sized (0.01 to 0.1%) in terms of sample share. The antigen it recognizes is unknown. The sample holds no much larger clone one base away, and base qualities are not on file. Including cysteine and phenylalanine, the CDR3 has 15 amino acids. The retained sequence is limited to the CDR3, 45 bases, with the frame set at the first base. Per the germline V gene, SGHTA is the CDR1 and FQGNSA is the CDR2. Trimmed from V: 7 bases; trimmed from J: 2 bases; junction bases lacking a gene match: 9. The library came from PCR. DNA from cultured CD4+ T cells underwent TCR sequencing with the Oncomine TCR Beta short-read assay at the Johns Hopkins FTIC core. Genomic DNA was extracted from the cultured CD4+ T cells with the QIAamp micro DNA kit. The Oncomine TCR Beta libraries from cultured CD4+ T cells were pooled using unique dual indexes and then sequenced on an Illumina iSeq 100. In the original analysis: Non-productive sequences were removed, and CDR3s that did not start with C, did not end with F or W, or were shorter than 7 amino acids were discarded. Antigen-specific clonotypes were identified using the MANAFEST web application through comparison of peptide-stimulated wells with reference and other culture wells. An FDR below 0.05, an odds ratio above 5, and a productive frequency above 0.1% in at least two of three replicate wells were required for clones to be considered positive. Clonotypes that were significantly expanded in both SARS-CoV-2 spike wells and at least one common cold coronavirus spike condition were defined as cross-reactive. Similarity between CDR3 sequences was evaluated in R version 3.6.1 using Levenshtein distances (stringdist) and unrooted phylogenetic trees (ape). TCRdb itself trimmed the public reads at Q25 with fastp, ran MiXCR and retained productive beta chains. Rows with a matching CDR3 protein are joined into one entry that keeps the most common DNA and genes. The V and J calls and clone size come from TCRdb's table, not from the authors' own analysis. This sample has 9,500 to 12,000 distinct CDR3 sequences in its table, and under 30% of those were observed once. In total, the top ten clones hold approximately 25% of the sample.

This sample is drawn from a study of vaccination and CD4 T cells after COVID-19 (dated by TCRdb to between 2021 and 2022). Some background on the complete study: Convalescent patients had a positive SARS-CoV-2 result on nasal swab PCR, and of these patients, several had mild disease and one had severe disease. In control cultures, a CEFX viral epitope pool was used as positive control, an HIV-1 Nef peptide pool was used as negative control, or no peptide was added. Post-COVID blood samples from convalescent patients were collected a median of roughly 100 days after diagnosis, with a range of 35 to 161 days. Post-vaccine blood samples were collected a median of approximately 72 days after the second vaccine dose, ranging from roughly 12 to 250 days. In around 9 COVID-19 convalescent patients and a few infection-naive healthy vaccine recipients, researchers compared the spike-specific CD4+ TCR repertoire from before mRNA vaccination with the repertoire from after. Participants received two doses of either the Pfizer-BioNTech BNT162b2 vaccine (n=8) or the Moderna mRNA-1273 vaccine (n=2). In the convalescent cohort there were six males and four females, among whom were two Hispanic individuals, seven Caucasians, two Asians and one multiracial person. The cultures were stimulated with overlapping spike peptide pools from SARS-CoV-2 and from the common cold coronaviruses HCoV-NL63, HCoV-OC43 and HCoV-229E. Beyond this particular receptor, the publication reports: The study included relatively few convalescent patients and did not analyze early timepoints after natural infection. Among the post-vaccine SARS-CoV-2-reactive clones in convalescent patients, a median 86.3% showed up only after vaccination, which suggests vaccine-specific priming. Although the median number of SARS-CoV-2-reactive clonotypes went up from more than 20 after infection to 35 to 40 after vaccination, the increase was not significant. Nearly all vaccine-specific clones in convalescent patients (304 of 307) were mono-reactive for SARS-CoV-2 spike rather than cross-reactive with common cold coronaviruses.

Reading the label with the study, this specimen's treatment or condition is: roughly 10-day PBMC culture with coronavirus spike peptide pools or control peptides (ViraFEST assay). The ViraFEST assay, used in the study, expanded antigen-specific T cells with peptide pools and then identified the expanded clonotypes through TCR sequencing. The convalescent patients' positive SARS-CoV-2 PCR tests fell between March and December 2020, which was before the Alpha, Beta and Delta variants emerged in the United States. Each well held more than 1.5 million PBMCs cultured in IMDM containing approximately 5% human AB serum and 9 to 10 IU/ml IL-2, with about 10 ug/ml peptide pools added. On days 3 and 7, half of the culture medium was replaced with fresh IL-2-containing medium. CD4+ T cells were isolated after roughly nine days of culture through negative selection using the EasySep CD4+ T cell isolation kit. PBMCs were separated from whole blood using Ficoll-Paque Plus gradient centrifugation and then either used fresh or cryopreserved at -140C. Each culture condition was generally run in triplicate wells.

The rearrangement joined TRBV7-2 to TRBJ2-7; 9 nucleotides in the junction match TRBD2. The starting material was CD4+ T cells from blood, cultured in vitro, obtained after SARS-CoV-2 vaccination. The TCR originated in a human donor who had recovered from COVID-19. The CDR3 protein: CASTGGPSGTYEQYF. The DNA is TGTGCCAGCACCGGGGGGCCTAGCGGGACCTACGAGCAGTACTTC.